This entry is about one T cell receptor (beta chain). The antigen remains unidentified. The sample belongs to a study of graft-versus-host responses after intestinal transplantation. Looking at the study overall: Following induction with anti-thymocyte globulin, all recipients were given tacrolimus and steroids for two to three years.

Repertoires were generated with immunoSEQ multiplex PCR, while TCRdb's copy carries only in-frame clones and drops some. This table has about 99,000 clones, about 90% appearing once. The CDR3 consists of 15 residues. V was clipped by 5 bases and J by 1 base; unmatched bases: 6. Germline CDR1 SGHDT, CDR2 YYEEEE. Points from the study as a whole: GvH clones appeared in recipient marrow, some first in ileum or blood.

The specimen was unstimulated CD4+ T cells sorted from spleen or lymph node cells, collected before intestinal transplant. The chain links TRBV5-6 to TRBJ2-3; 8 bases match TRBD1. The TCR sequence derives from a human donor who received an intestinal transplant. CDR3 residues: CASRQPGQGTDTQYF. DNA for the CDR3: TGTGCCAGCAGGCAACCGGGACAGGGCACAGATACGCAGTATTTT.